These 12 T cell receptor beta chains were sequenced from one sample in a study of blood T cell repertoires in COVID-19. The assay was immunoSEQ multiplex PCR, and TCRdb's table has in-frame clones only and misses some. Of some 75,000 clones listed, 75% to 90% are singletons. Sequencing used peripheral blood. The source is a man in his 60s with acute or convalescent COVID-19.

This sequence joins TRBV27 and TRBJ2-2, with 8 nucleotides matching TRBD2. CDR1 is MNHEY, CDR2 SMNVEV, per germline (reference sequence). The CDR3 totals 16 residues. The V and J ends lost 5 bases and 9 bases, in that order; junction bases with no gene match: 14. This CDR3 is CASSRGSGAWPRELFF. CDR3 coding DNA: TGTGCCAGCAGTAGGGGTAGCGGGGCTTGGCCGAGGGAGCTGTTTTTT.

V is TRBV14 and J is TRBJ1-6; D might be TRBD1 (5 bases). CDR1 is SGHDN, CDR2 FVKESK, per germline. V lost 3 bases and J 7 bases, leaving 10 bases between the germline ends. CDR3 length equals 14 residues. The CDR3 loop is CASSQSRQNSPLHF. CDR3 DNA sequence: TGTGCCAGCAGCCAGTCCCGACAGAATTCACCCCTCCACTTT.

The chain carries TRBV6-4 and TRBJ1-2, with D possibly matching TRBD1 (5 bases). V was shortened by 0 bases and J by 5 bases, with 7 bases between the two germline ends. This CDR3 comprises 13 residues. Germline V gene data show CDR1 as MRHNA and CDR2 as SNTAGT. The CDR3 protein is CASSDSGGYGYTF. CDR3 in DNA: TGTGCCAGCAGTGACTCTGGGGGGTATGGCTACACCTTC.

This chain joins TRBV18 and TRBJ2-1; possible D gene TRBD1, 6 bases. This CDR3 comprises 15 residues. Per germline, CDR1 KGHSH and CDR2 LQKENI. V lost 4 bases to trimming and J lost 3 bases, with 13 bases between them. CDR3 sequence reads: CASSLTRDNYNEQFF. CDR3 DNA sequence: TGTGCCAGCTCACTGACCCGGGACAACTACAATGAGCAGTTCTTC.

The V call is TRBV19, the J call TRBJ1-1; tentative D call: TRBD1 (6 bases). Trimming left V 7 bases short and J 5 bases short, with 14 bases between. Germline V gives CDR1 LNHDA, CDR2 SQIVND (reference sequence). The CDR3 is 13 amino acids. CDR3 in amino acids: CASTEGGETEAFF. In nucleotides, the CDR3 is TGTGCCAGTACCGAGGGGGGGGAGACTGAAGCTTTCTTT.

The rearrangement uses TRBV11-2 and TRBJ1-1; 7 positions agree with TRBD1. There are 14 residues in the CDR3. The trim removed 4 bases at V and 5 bases at J, leaving 7 bases unmatched. Germline V gene sequence: CDR1 SGHAT, CDR2 FQNNGV. The CDR3 sequence: CASSSGQVWTEAFF. The CDR3 coding sequence is TGTGCCAGCAGCTCTGGACAGGTGTGGACTGAAGCTTTCTTT.

The chain employs TRBV24-1 and TRBJ2-3, with 11 bases matching TRBD1. Germline lookup yields CDR1 KGHDR and CDR2 SFDVKD. CDR3 length: 16 amino acids. V was pared by 3 bases and J by 4 bases, with 5 bases of the junction left unmatched. CDR3: CATSDTGTGGADTQYF. CDR3 nucleotide sequence: TGTGCCACCAGTGATACCGGGACAGGGGGAGCAGATACGCAGTATTTT.

With regard to this clone: The junction does not match germline at one end; this may be a read error. The CDR3 sequence: CASNIAGDNNEQFF. The DNA of the CDR3 is TGTGCCAGTAATATAGCGGGAGATAACAATGAGCAGTTCTTC. The V and J genes are TRBV19 and TRBJ2-1; 9 nucleotides align to TRBD2. The germline CDR1 and CDR2 sequences are LNHDA and SQIVND (reference sequence). This CDR3 region has 14 residues.

The gene calls are TRBV5-1 and TRBJ2-1; TRBD1 aligns across 7 bases. CDR1 is SGHRS, CDR2 YFSETQ, per germline. The V and J ends lost 1 base and 1 base, in that order; junction bases with no gene match: 2. The CDR3 is 15 amino acids. The CDR3 nucleotides are TGCGCCAGCAGCTTGACAGGGGTGTCCTACAATGAGCAGTTCTTC. Translation: CASSLTGVSYNEQFF.

The chain recombines TRBV6-1 with TRBJ2-5; D is perhaps TRBD2 (6 bases). Germline V lookup: CDR1 MNHNS, CDR2 SASEGT. The V end was cut by 3 bases, the J end by 3 bases, with 14 bases between. The CDR3 totals 15 residues. CDR3 protein: CASSESGTGKETQYF. The CDR3 DNA follows: TGTGCCAGCAGTGAGTCCGGGACTGGGAAAGAGACCCAGTACTTC.

The chain links TRBV3-1 (or the pseudogene TRBV3-2) to TRBJ2-7; the D gene is possibly TRBD2 (6 bases). Germline CDR1 is LGHDT and CDR2 is YNNKEL (reference sequence). This CDR3 region has 15 residues. V lost 0 bases and J lost 4, with 13 bases in between. CDR3 region: CASSQDRASVYEQYF. CDR3 nucleotides: TGTGCCAGCAGCCAAGATCGGGCTAGCGTATACGAGCAGTACTTC.

This rearrangement joins TRBV4-1 to TRBJ1-1; 8 nucleotides line up with TRBD1. J gave up 2 bases and V 3 bases, and 5 bases lay outside the gene matches. CDR1 and CDR2 (germline): MGHRA, YSYEKL. The CDR3 contains 15 residues. Written as DNA, the CDR3 is TGCGCCAGCAGCCACGGACAGGGCGTCAACACTGAAGCTTTCTTT. This encodes CASSHGQGVNTEAFF.